This record concerns one TCR beta chain sequence. The target antigen is unknown. The entry originates in a study of cytomegalovirus exposure and HLA in healthy donors. Germline trimming cut 6 bases from V and 0 bases from J; bases unmatched to any gene: 5. Per the germline V gene, CDR1 is SNHLY and CDR2 is FYNNEI. The length of the CDR3 is 15 residues. While the first cohort had 600 to 800 subjects, the donors belonged to the separate validation cohort of roughly 130 subjects. Profiled with immunoSEQ multiplex PCR; TCRdb holds only in-frame clones, not every one. The table records more than 35,000 clones, 80% to 95% of them present only once. Findings and limits, study-wide: First-cohort TCR clusters tended to co-occur in the 90 to 150 validation repertoires, a later analysis found. The study recorded 164 TCR beta chains that were cytomegalovirus-associated.

Sequenced: PBMCs. The TCR comes from a man aged 18 to 29 in good health and CMV-seronegative. The chain combines TRBV2 with TRBJ2-1, with 7 bases that match TRBD1. This chain's CDR3 is CASRGGFSSYNEQFF. CDR3 DNA sequence: TGTGCCAGCAGAGGGGGCTTTAGCTCCTACAATGAGCAGTTCTTC. The full variable domain, completed using reference TRBV2 and TRBJ2-1, is EPEVTQTPSHQVTQMGQEVILRCVPISNHLYFYWYRQILGQKVEFLVSFYNNEISEKSEIFDDQFSVERPDGSNFTLKIRSTKLEDSAMYFCASRGGFSSYNEQFFGPGTRLTVL.